This TCR beta chain was sequenced during a study of blood T cells in healthy people across ages. General observations from the study: TCR beta diversity, measured per million T cells, fell in a roughly linear way with age. Across samples, TCR beta diversity tracked strongly with naive T cell percentage. Any conclusive comparison of naive versus antigen-experienced cells was prevented by using unsorted PBMCs.

The sample holds many counts of this clonotype. Its antigen remains unidentified. Germline V CDR1 and CDR2: MDHEN, SYDVKM. The CDR3 spans 16 residues. Trimming removed 5 bases from V and 4 bases from J; junction bases left unmatched: 10. With a J-beta primer mix and a sample-barcoded 5' primer, a second PCR ran about 7 to 12 cycles. MiXCR was run by TCRdb on the 5' RACE reads, yielding one entry per CDR3 protein. The sample includes about 1.4 million distinct CDR3 sequences, roughly 60% of them seen just once. The chain recombines TRBV28 with TRBJ2-3; 9 positions match TRBD2. The TCR sequence derives from a young man in good health. Input material: blood. The DNA of the CDR3 is TGTGCCAGCAGTCCTGTCGCGGGGGGGAAATCAGATACGCAGTATTTT. Translated, it gives CASSPVAGGKSDTQYF.